Below are 6 T cell receptor beta chains sequenced from a single sample in a study of CD8 T cells in ankylosing spondylitis. Study-level results: There was a TCR beta motif, made of several highly homologous variants, that appeared characteristic of ankylosing spondylitis blood.

TCRdb processed the 5' RACE reads anew with MiXCR; each CDR3 protein has one entry. Counted here are roughly 350,000 distinct CDR3 sequences, under 8.5% occurring once; the ten biggest clones make up about 15%. No antigen is known for these receptors. The sequencing input was blood, either unsorted or a sorted T cell fraction (not recorded which). The receptors here all came from a male donor with ankylosing spondylitis.

This clonotype has just a few counts. The genes are TRBV5-1 and TRBJ2-3, with TRBD2 matching over 8 bases. CDR3 length equals 16 residues. Trimming took 5 bases from V and 5 from J; bases not matched to a gene: 13. CDR1 is SGHRS and CDR2 is YFSETQ in the germline V gene. The CDR3 spells CASRVGSGSLRDTQYF. CDR3 in DNA: TGCGCCAGCAGAGTCGGAAGCGGGAGTTTAAGAGATACGCAGTATTTT.

This clonotype was observed at least ten times. The gene calls are TRBV29-1 and TRBJ2-4; the D gene could be TRBD1 or TRBD2 (6 bases each). Per germline, CDR1 SQVTM and CDR2 ANQGSEA. V gave up 0 bases and J gave up 9 bases, with 12 bases separating them. CDR3 length: 13 residues. The CDR3 reads CSVEEGGNGIQYF. DNA of the CDR3: TGCAGCGTTGAAGAAGGGGGGAACGGCATTCAGTACTTC.

This clonotype was observed at least ten times. The chain couples TRBV4-1 to TRBJ2-4; TRBD2 matches 15 bases. There are 19 residues in the CDR3. The ends lost 3 bases at V and 3 bases at J; junction bases unmatched: 9. Germline V gives CDR1 MGHRA, CDR2 YSYEKL. Here the CDR3 reads CASSHAGLAGGQGKNIQYF. For the CDR3, the DNA is TGCGCCAGCAGCCACGCCGGACTAGCGGGAGGGCAGGGCAAAAACATTCAGTACTTC.

This chain uses TRBV6-1 with TRBJ1-2, with TRBD1 identical over 10 bases. CDR1 and CDR2 (germline): MNHNS, SASEGT. This CDR3 has 13 amino acids. The V gene end was trimmed by 6 bases and the J gene end by 7 bases; junction bases not matched to a gene: 5. The CDR3 DNA follows: TGTGCCAGCAGCCGGGGACAGGGGAGTGGCTACACCTTC. Its translation: CASSRGQGSGYTF.

In this sample, this clonotype turned up a few times. The chain has TRBV5-5 and TRBJ2-2, with D maybe TRBD2 (6 bases). This CDR3 region has 15 residues. The ends were cut back, 1 base at V and 5 bases at J, with 12 bases in the middle. Germline V lookup: CDR1 SGHKS, CDR2 YYEKEE (reference sequence). CDR3 residues: CASSLMLAETGELFF. CDR3 DNA: TGTGCCAGCAGCTTGATGTTAGCGGAAACCGGGGAGCTGTTTTTT.

This clonotype has only a few counts. The chain is built from TRBV13 and TRBJ2-6; D gene unclear. The germline V gene encodes CDR1 PRHDT and CDR2 FYEKMQ (reference sequence). This CDR3 has 15 residues. V shed 3 bases and J shed 0 bases, with 6 bases lying between them. The CDR3 nucleotides read TGTGCCAGCAGCTTGGGCCGCTCTGGGGCCAACGTCCTGACTTTC. It yields the protein CASSLGRSGANVLTF.